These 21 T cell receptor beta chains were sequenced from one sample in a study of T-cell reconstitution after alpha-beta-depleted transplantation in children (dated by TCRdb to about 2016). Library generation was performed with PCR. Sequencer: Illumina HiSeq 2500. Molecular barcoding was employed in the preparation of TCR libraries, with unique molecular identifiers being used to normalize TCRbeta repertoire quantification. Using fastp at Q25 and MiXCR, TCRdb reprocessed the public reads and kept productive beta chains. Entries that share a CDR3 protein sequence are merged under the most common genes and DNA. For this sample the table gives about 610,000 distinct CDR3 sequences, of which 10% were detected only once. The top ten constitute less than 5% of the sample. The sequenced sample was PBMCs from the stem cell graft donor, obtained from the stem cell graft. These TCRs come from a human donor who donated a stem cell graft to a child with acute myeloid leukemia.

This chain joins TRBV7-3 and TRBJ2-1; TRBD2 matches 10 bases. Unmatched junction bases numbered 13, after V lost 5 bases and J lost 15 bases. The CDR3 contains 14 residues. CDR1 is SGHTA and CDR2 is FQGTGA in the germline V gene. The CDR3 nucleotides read TGTGCCAGCAGCCTGCCTGAAGCGGGAGGGCCGCGGTTCTTC. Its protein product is CASSLPEAGGPRFF.

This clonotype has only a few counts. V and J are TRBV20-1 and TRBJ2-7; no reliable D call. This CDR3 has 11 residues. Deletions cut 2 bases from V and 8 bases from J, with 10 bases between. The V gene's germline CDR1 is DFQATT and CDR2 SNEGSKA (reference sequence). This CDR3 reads CSARIGDQQYF. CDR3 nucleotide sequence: TGCAGTGCTAGAATTGGGGATCAGCAGTACTTC.

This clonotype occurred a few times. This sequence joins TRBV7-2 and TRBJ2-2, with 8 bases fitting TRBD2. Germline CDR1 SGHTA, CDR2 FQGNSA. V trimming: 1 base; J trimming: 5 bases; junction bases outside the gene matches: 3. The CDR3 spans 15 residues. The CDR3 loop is CASSLVGGRTGELFF. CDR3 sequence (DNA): TGTGCCAGCAGCTTAGTGGGCGGGAGGACCGGGGAGCTGTTTTTT.

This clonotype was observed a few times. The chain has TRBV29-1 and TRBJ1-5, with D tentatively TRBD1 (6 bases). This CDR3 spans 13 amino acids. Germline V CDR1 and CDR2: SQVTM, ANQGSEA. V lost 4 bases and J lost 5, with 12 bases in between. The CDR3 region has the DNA TGCAGCGTTGGTTCAGGGGTTCATCAGCCCCAGCATTTT. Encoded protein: CSVGSGVHQPQHF.

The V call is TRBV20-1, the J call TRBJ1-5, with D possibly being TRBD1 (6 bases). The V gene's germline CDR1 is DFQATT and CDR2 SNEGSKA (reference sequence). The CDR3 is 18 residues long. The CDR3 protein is CSASREQGLVGSNQPQHF. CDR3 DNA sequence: TGCAGCGCCAGCAGGGAACAGGGTCTCGTAGGGAGCAATCAGCCCCAGCATTTT.

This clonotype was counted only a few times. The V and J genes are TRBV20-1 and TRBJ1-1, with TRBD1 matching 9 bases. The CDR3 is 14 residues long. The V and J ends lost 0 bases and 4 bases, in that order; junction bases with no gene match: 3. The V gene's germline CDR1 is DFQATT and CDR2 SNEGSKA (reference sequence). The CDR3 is CSAREATGGTEAFF. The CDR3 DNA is TGCAGTGCTAGAGAGGCGACAGGGGGCACTGAAGCTTTCTTT.

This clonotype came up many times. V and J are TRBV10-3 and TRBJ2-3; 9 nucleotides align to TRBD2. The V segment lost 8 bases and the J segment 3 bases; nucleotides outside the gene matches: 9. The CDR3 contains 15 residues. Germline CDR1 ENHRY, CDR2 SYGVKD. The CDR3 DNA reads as TGTGCCATCCAAACCGGACTAGCGATGACAGATACGCAGTATTTT. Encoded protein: CAIQTGLAMTDTQYF.

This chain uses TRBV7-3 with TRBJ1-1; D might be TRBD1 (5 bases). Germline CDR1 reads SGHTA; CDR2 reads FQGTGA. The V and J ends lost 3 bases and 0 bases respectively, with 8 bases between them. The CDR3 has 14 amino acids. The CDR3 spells CASSFDSMNTEAFF. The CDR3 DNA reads TGTGCCAGCAGCTTCGACAGCATGAACACTGAAGCTTTCTTT.

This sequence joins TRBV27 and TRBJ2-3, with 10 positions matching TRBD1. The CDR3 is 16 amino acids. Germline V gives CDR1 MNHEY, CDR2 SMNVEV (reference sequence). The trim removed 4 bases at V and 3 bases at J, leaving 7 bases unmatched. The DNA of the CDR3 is TGTGCCAGCAGTTCGGGACAGGGGAGATGGACAGATACGCAGTATTTT. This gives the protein CASSSGQGRWTDTQYF.

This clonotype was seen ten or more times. In nucleotides, the CDR3 is TGCGCCAGCAGCTTCACTAACTACGAGCAGTACTTC. Amino acids: CASSFTNYEQYF. The genes are TRBV5-1 and TRBJ2-7; D is undetermined. CDR1 is SGHRS, CDR2 YFSETQ, per germline. There are 12 residues in the CDR3. V dropped 2 bases and J dropped 3 bases, with 6 bases sitting between them. Full variable domain (remainder filled in from reference TRBV5-1 and TRBJ2-7): KAGVTQTPRYLIKTRGQQVTLSCSPISGHRSVSWYQQTPGQGLQFLFEYFSETQRNKGNFPGRFSGRQFSNSRSEMNVSTLELGDSALYLCASSFTNYEQYFGPGTRLTVT.

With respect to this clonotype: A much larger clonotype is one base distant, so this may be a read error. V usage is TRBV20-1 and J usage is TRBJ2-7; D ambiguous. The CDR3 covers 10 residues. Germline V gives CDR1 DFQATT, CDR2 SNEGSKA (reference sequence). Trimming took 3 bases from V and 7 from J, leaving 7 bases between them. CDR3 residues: CSASGSEQYF. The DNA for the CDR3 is TGCAGTGCTAGCGGTTCAGAGCAGTACTTC.

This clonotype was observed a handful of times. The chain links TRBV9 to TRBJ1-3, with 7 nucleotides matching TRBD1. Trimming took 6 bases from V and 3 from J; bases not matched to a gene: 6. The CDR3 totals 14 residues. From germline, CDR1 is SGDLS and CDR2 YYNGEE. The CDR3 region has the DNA TGTGCCAGCACCCCGACAGGGAATGGAAACACCATATATTTT. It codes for CASTPTGNGNTIYF.

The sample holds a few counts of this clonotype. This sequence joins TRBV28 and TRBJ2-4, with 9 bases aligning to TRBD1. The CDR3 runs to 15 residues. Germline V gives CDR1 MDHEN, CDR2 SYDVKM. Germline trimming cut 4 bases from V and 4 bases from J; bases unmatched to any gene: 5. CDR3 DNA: TGTGCCAGCAGTTCCCCCGGACAGGGGAAAAACATTCAGTACTTC. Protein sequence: CASSSPGQGKNIQYF.

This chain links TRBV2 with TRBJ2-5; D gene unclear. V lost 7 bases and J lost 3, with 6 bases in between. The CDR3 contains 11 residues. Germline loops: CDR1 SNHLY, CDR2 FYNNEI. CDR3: CASTTEETQYF. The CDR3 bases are TGTGCCAGCACCACAGAAGAGACCCAGTACTTC.

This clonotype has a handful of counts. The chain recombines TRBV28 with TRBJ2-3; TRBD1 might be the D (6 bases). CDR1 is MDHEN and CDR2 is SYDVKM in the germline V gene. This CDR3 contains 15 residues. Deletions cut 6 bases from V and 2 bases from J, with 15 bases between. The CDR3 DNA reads TGTGCCAGCAGGGACAGCGTCTTACTCACAGATACGCAGTATTTT. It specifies CASRDSVLLTDTQYF.

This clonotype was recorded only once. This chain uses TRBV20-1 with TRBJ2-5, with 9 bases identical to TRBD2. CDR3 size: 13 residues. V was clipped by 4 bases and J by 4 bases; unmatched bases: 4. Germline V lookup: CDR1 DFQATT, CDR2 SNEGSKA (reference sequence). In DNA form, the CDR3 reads TGCAGTGCTACAGCGGGAGGTACAGAGACCCAGTACTTC. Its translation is CSATAGGTETQYF.

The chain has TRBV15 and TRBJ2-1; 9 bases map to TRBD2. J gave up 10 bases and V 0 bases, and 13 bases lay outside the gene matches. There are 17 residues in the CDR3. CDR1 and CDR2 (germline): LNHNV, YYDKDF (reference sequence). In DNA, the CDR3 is TGTGCCACCAGCAGAGATAGAGTAGGCGGGAGGGCCAGGGAGCAGTTCTTC. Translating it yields CATSRDRVGGRAREQFF.

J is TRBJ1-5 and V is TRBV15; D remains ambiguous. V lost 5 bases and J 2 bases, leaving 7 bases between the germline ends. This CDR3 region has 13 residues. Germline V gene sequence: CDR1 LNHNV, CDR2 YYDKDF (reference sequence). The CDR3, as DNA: TGTGCCACCAGCTCGAACCGCAATCAGCCCCAGCATTTT. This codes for CATSSNRNQPQHF.

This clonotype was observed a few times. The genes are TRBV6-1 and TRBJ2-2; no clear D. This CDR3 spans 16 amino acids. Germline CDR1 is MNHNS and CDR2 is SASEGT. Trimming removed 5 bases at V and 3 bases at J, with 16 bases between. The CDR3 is CASSPPSALYTGELFF. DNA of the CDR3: TGTGCCAGCAGTCCCCCGTCAGCCCTTTACACCGGGGAGCTGTTTTTT.

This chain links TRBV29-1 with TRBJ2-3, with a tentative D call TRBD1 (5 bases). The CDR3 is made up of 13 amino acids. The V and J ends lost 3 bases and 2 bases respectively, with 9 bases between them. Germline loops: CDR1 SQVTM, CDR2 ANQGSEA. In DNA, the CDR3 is TGCAGCGTTGAGGGGCACCACACAGATACGCAGTATTTT. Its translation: CSVEGHHTDTQYF.

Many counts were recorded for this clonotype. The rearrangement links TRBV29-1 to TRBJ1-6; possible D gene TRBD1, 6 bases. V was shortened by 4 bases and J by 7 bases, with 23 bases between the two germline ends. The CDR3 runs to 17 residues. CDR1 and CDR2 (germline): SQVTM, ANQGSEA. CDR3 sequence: CSVARGTDTLMNSPLHF. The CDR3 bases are TGCAGCGTTGCCAGGGGTACCGACACATTGATGAATTCACCCCTCCACTTT. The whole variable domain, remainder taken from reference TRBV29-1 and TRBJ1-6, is SAVISQKPSRDICQRGTSLTIQCQVDSQVTMMFWYRQQPGQSLTLIATANQGSEATYESGFVIDKFPISRPNLTFSTLTVSNMSPEDSSIYLCSVARGTDTLMNSPLHFGNGTRLTVT.